This record concerns one TCR beta chain sequence. Its antigen is still unknown. This sample is drawn from a study of shared clonotypes between healthy human individuals. For the study at large: Donors had three CD4 naive, three CD4 memory, two CD8 naive and one CD8 memory plate apiece.

Points from the study as a whole: A handful of donors had around 5% of their naive CD4 clonotypes in common. As a rule, naive subsets had a larger estimated richness than memory subsets.

This CDR3 has 15 amino acids. Germline-derived CDR1 and CDR2 are ENHRY and SYGVKD. Trimming removed 4 bases from V and 0 bases from J, with 13 bases in between. Generated by immunoSEQ multiplex PCR, the TCRdb table keeps only in-frame clones and is missing some. Here the sample spans a few million clones, just over 90% being singletons. This receptor was obtained from a man in his late teens or twenties in good health. Some clones in this sample may be carry-over from other donors' samples. The chain carries TRBV10-3 and TRBJ2-7; a possible D gene is TRBD2 (5 bases). Sequences were obtained from naive CD4+ T cells from PBMCs. The subset is: CD45RA+ positively selected. In nucleotides, the CDR3 is TGTGCCATCAGTGCAGAAGGGCTAGCCTCCTACGAGCAGTACTTC. The encoded protein is CAISAEGLASYEQYF.